This record concerns one TCR beta chain sequence. MiXCR was run by TCRdb on the RACE reads, yielding one entry per CDR3 protein. The table includes roughly 250,000 distinct CDR3 sequences, about 9% detected once. The record originates from a study of human T cells and chemical hapten exposure. Time point specified: pre-sensitization, week 0. This sample's treatment: therapeutic diphenylcyclopropenone sensitization with weekly scalp DPC. The CDR3 contains 15 residues. From germline, CDR1 is MNHEY and CDR2 SMNVEV (reference sequence). The germline V and J ends were trimmed by 0 bases and 0 bases, with 9 bases remaining between them.

The V gene is TRBV27, the J gene TRBJ2-7; D unclear. The material sequenced was whole blood, taken in connection with sensitization to the hapten diphenylcyclopropenone (DPC). The receptor was derived from a woman in her thirties or forties with alopecia areata. Some clones in this sample may be carry-over from other donors' samples. The CDR3 loop reads CASSLSLSSSYEQYF. The CDR3 DNA is TGTGCCAGCAGTTTATCCTTATCAAGCTCCTACGAGCAGTACTTC.